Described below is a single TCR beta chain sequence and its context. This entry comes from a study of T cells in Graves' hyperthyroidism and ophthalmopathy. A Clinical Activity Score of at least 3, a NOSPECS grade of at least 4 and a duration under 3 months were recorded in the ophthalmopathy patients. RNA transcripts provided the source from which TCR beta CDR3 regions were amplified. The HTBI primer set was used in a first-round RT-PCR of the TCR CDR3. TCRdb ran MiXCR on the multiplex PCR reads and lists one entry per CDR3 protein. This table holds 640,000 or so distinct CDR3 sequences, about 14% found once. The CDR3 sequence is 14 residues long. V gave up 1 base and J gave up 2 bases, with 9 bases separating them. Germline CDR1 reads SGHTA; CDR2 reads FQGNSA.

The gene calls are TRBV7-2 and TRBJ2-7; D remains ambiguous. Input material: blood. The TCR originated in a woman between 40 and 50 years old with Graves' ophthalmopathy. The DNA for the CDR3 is TGTGCCAGCAGCTTAGAGCCGTTAACCTACGAGCAGTACTTC. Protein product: CASSLEPLTYEQYF.